These 18 T cell receptor beta chains share one sample of origin, sequenced in a study of T cells in Graves' hyperthyroidism and ophthalmopathy. TCR beta CDR3 regions were amplified from RNA. First-round RT-PCR targeting the TCR CDR3 was performed with the HTBI primer set. TCRdb passed the multiplex PCR reads through MiXCR, listing each CDR3 protein once. The sample lists around 600,000 distinct CDR3 sequences, more than 14% occurring once. Source material: blood. All receptors come from a woman between 50 and 59 years old with Graves' ophthalmopathy.

This clonotype came up many times. This chain joins TRBV5-1 and TRBJ2-5, with 12 positions matching TRBD2. Trimming removed 4 bases from V and 13 bases from J; junction bases left unmatched: 14. The length of the CDR3 is 15 residues. From germline, CDR1 is SGHRS and CDR2 YFSETQ. The CDR3 nucleotides are TGCGCCAGCAGCCTGCGGACTAGCGGGGCCCAGGGGATGTACTTC. As protein: CASSLRTSGAQGMYF.

There are a few counts of this clonotype. V is TRBV29-1 and J is TRBJ1-1, with 7 nucleotides matching TRBD1. The V gene end was trimmed by 4 bases and the J gene end by 8 bases; junction bases not matched to a gene: 4. CDR3 length: 11 residues. Germline CDR1 reads SQVTM; CDR2 reads ANQGSEA. This CDR3 reads CSVGWTGEAFF. The CDR3 region has the DNA TGCAGCGTTGGGTGGACAGGCGAAGCTTTCTTT. Full variable domain (outside the CDR3, taken from reference TRBV29-1 and TRBJ1-1): SAVISQKPSRDICQRGTSLTIQCQVDSQVTMMFWYRQQPGQSLTLIATANQGSEATYESGFVIDKFPISRPNLTFSTLTVSNMSPEDSSIYLCSVGWTGEAFFGQGTRLTVV.

This clonotype was counted a few times. The chain joins TRBV18 to TRBJ2-1; 12 bases map to TRBD2. Germline assignment: CDR1 KGHSH and CDR2 LQKENI. This CDR3 spans 16 amino acids. J lost 7 bases, V lost 2 bases, and 6 bases had no gene match. DNA of the CDR3: TGTGCCAGCTCACCAACTAGCGGGAGGACTGAAAATGAGCAGTTCTTC. Translation gives CASSPTSGRTENEQFF. Together with reference TRBV18 and TRBJ2-1, the CDR3 gives the full variable domain: NAGVMQNPRHLVRRRGQEARLRCSPMKGHSHVYWYRQLPEEGLKFMVYLQKENIIDESGMPKERFSAEFPKEGPSILRIQQVVRGDSAAYFCASSPTSGRTENEQFFGPGTRLTVL.

This clonotype was picked up many times. The chain employs TRBV19 and TRBJ1-5; 8 nucleotides agree with TRBD1. The CDR3 is 15 amino acids. CDR1 LNHDA and CDR2 SQIVND come from the germline V gene (reference sequence). The V gene end was trimmed by 7 bases and the J gene end by 2 bases; junction bases not matched to a gene: 7. The CDR3 nucleotides read TGTGCCAGTACCCCAACAGGGGGTGGCAATCAGCCCCAGCATTTT. Its translation: CASTPTGGGNQPQHF.

This clonotype showed up just a few times. V and J are TRBV12-5 and TRBJ2-7; no clear D gene. The germline CDR1 and CDR2 sequences are LGHNT and FRNRAP. V lost 5 bases and J lost 3, with 11 bases in between. This CDR3 is 13 amino acids long. In DNA, the CDR3 is TGTGCTAGTGGTACTCCACTGGTCTACGAGCAGTACTTC. Translated: CASGTPLVYEQYF. Supplemented by reference TRBV12-5 and TRBJ2-7, the full variable domain reads DARVTQTPRHKVTEMGQEVTMRCQPILGHNTVFWYRQTMMQGLELLAYFRNRAPLDDSGMPKDRFSAEMPDATLATLKIQPSEPRDSAVYFCASGTPLVYEQYFGPGTRLTVT.

This clonotype was recorded at least ten times. The V and J genes are TRBV18 and TRBJ2-3, with D hard to call. CDR3 length: 15 amino acids. The germline V gene has CDR1 KGHSH and CDR2 LQKENI. V was shortened by 0 bases and J by 0 bases, with 7 bases between the two germline ends. The CDR3 DNA follows: TGTGCCAGCTCACCACCAGAGACTAGCACAGATACGCAGTATTTT. Amino acid sequence: CASSPPETSTDTQYF.

This clonotype was detected only once. This chain uses TRBV10-3 with TRBJ2-7; 7 nucleotides agree with TRBD2. The CDR3 contains 15 residues. Germline-derived CDR1 and CDR2 are ENHRY and SYGVKD. V dropped 4 bases and J dropped 4; count of bases not matched to a gene: 10. This CDR3 reads CAISAQGTMGYEQYF. For the CDR3, the DNA is TGTGCCATCAGTGCTCAAGGGACTATGGGATACGAGCAGTACTTC.

This sequence joins TRBV9 and TRBJ1-1; perhaps TRBD1 as D (5 bases). The ends were cut back, 4 bases at V and 6 bases at J, with 22 bases in the middle. CDR3 size: 16 residues. Germline V gene lookup returns CDR1 SGDLS and CDR2 YYNGEE. CDR3 sequence reads: CASSSSRTGGGAEAFF. DNA for the CDR3: TGTGCCAGCAGCTCCAGCAGGACGGGTGGAGGGGCTGAAGCTTTCTTT. The whole variable domain, filled in from reference TRBV9 and TRBJ1-1, reads DSGVTQTPKHLITATGQRVTLRCSPRSGDLSVYWYQQSLDQGLQFLIQYYNGEERAKGNILERFSAQQFPDLHSELNLSSLELGDSALYFCASSSSRTGGGAEAFFGQGTRLTVV.

This clonotype was counted a few times. The rearrangement joins TRBV4-1 to TRBJ1-2; 7 bases match TRBD1. The length of the CDR3 is 15 residues. CDR1 MGHRA and CDR2 YSYEKL come from the germline V gene. V was pared by 1 base and J by 7 bases, with 9 bases of the junction left unmatched. The CDR3 DNA reads as TGCGCCAGCAGCCAAGCTGACAGGGAAGTCTCTGGCTACACCTTC. Translation: CASSQADREVSGYTF.

This clonotype was detected ten times or more. This chain connects TRBV18 to TRBJ1-1, with D possibly TRBD1 on 5 matching bases. Germline V lookup: CDR1 KGHSH, CDR2 LQKENI. Trimming removed 2 bases at V and 4 bases at J, with 11 bases between. The CDR3 totals 14 residues. The CDR3 region is CASSPKSGGTEAFF. CDR3 coding DNA: TGTGCCAGCTCACCAAAATCTGGGGGCACTGAAGCTTTCTTT.

This clonotype showed up just a few times. This rearrangement joins TRBV19 to TRBJ2-7, with D perhaps TRBD2 (5 bases). The germline V gene has CDR1 LNHDA and CDR2 SQIVND (reference sequence). Deletions cut 4 bases from V and 7 bases from J, with 17 bases between. The CDR3 has 14 amino acids. CDR3 protein: CASSKRAPTTEQYF. CDR3 bases: TGTGCCAGTAGTAAGAGGGCTCCTACTACGGAGCAGTACTTC.

V gene TRBV28 combines with J gene TRBJ1-6; TRBD1 matches at 9 bases. The CDR3 is 17 residues long. The V gene end was trimmed by 3 bases and the J gene end by 7 bases; junction bases not matched to a gene: 10. The V gene's germline CDR1 is MDHEN and CDR2 SYDVKM. CDR3 protein: CASSLKGQGARNSPLHF. The CDR3 DNA follows: TGTGCCAGCAGTTTGAAGGGACAGGGAGCGAGGAATTCACCCCTCCACTTT.

This chain connects TRBV19 to TRBJ1-5; weak D call: TRBD1 (5 bases). Germline values: CDR1 LNHDA, CDR2 SQIVND (reference sequence). The CDR3 length is 12 residues. V lost 10 bases to trimming and J lost 3 bases, with 10 bases between them. The CDR3 nucleotides read TGTGCCACGGGACTGAACAATCAGCCCCAGCATTTT. Translating gives CATGLNNQPQHF.

The chain is built from TRBV20-1 and TRBJ2-5; D gene ambiguous. The CDR3 length is 14 residues. Trimming removed 0 bases at V and 4 bases at J, with 12 bases between. The germline CDR1 and CDR2 sequences are DFQATT and SNEGSKA (reference sequence). The CDR3 region is CSAREPFRIETQYF. CDR3 nucleotides: TGCAGTGCTAGAGAACCTTTTCGGATAGAGACCCAGTACTTC.

On this clonotype: This could be a read error, since a much larger clone is one nucleotide away. The V call is TRBV3-1, the J call TRBJ2-7, with 9 bases that match TRBD2. The CDR3 spans 15 residues. CDR1 LGHDT and CDR2 YNNKEL come from the germline V gene (reference sequence). CDR3 residues: CGSSHLGSGRYEQYF. For the CDR3, the DNA is TGTGGCAGCAGCCACTTGGGTAGCGGGAGATACGAGCAGTACTTC.

V usage is TRBV6-1 and J usage is TRBJ2-2; D is tentatively TRBD1 or TRBD2 (5 bases each). Trimming cost V 3 bases and J 1 base, with 15 bases left between them. The germline V gene has CDR1 MNHNS and CDR2 SASEGT. The length of the CDR3 is 17 residues. Here the CDR3 DNA reads TGTGCCAGCAGTGAGCCGGGACGGCATTTGAACACCGGGGAGCTGTTTTTT. Translation: CASSEPGRHLNTGELFF.

At least ten counts were recorded for this clonotype. J is TRBJ2-1 and V is TRBV20-1; 8 positions agree with TRBD2. CDR1 and CDR2 from the germline V gene are DFQATT and SNEGSKA (reference sequence). This CDR3 is 16 amino acids long. With 2 bases clipped from V and 9 bases from J, the junction kept 15 bases outside the gene matches. DNA for the CDR3: TGCAGTGCTAGAATATCTTCGGGACGGGAGGGCCTTGAGCAGTTCTTC. The encoded protein is CSARISSGREGLEQFF.

V usage is TRBV5-1 and J usage is TRBJ2-1; D may match TRBD1 or TRBD2 (7 bases each). The CDR3 runs 15 residues. Trimming removed 1 base from V and 5 bases from J, with 13 bases in between. Germline V CDR1 and CDR2: SGHRS, YFSETQ. The CDR3 is CASSLTPGGDNEQFF. The CDR3 DNA reads TGCGCCAGCAGCTTGACGCCAGGGGGGGACAATGAGCAGTTCTTC.